This TCR beta chain was identified during a study of glioma-infiltrating T cells. This CDR3 contains 14 residues. CDR1 and CDR2 (germline): SGDLS, YYNGEE. Findings and limits, study-wide: Gliomas, especially low-grade, showed above-expected tissue-blood divergence; non-neoplastic patients showed below.

A remark on this clonotype: What it binds is not known. At one end, the junction sequence differs from germline, possibly due to a read error.

Using RNA template, CDR3s of TCR alpha and beta were amplified with iRepertoire arm-PCR. Each CDR3 protein is one row after TCRdb ran MiXCR on the multiplex PCR reads. In the table there are over 100,000 distinct CDR3 sequences, around a quarter of which are singletons. The sequenced sample consisted of glioma tissue, nonneoplastic brain tissue, or PBMCs (not recorded which). The J gene is TRBJ2-7, the V gene TRBV9; D call uncertain. The sequence derives from a human donor with low-grade glioma or glioblastoma, undergoing nonglioma brain surgery, or in good health (not recorded which). CDR3: CASSVGTASHEQYF. The CDR3 nucleotides are TGTGCCAGCAGCGTAGGAACCGCCTCCCACGAGCAGTACTTC.